The 8 T cell receptor beta chains reported below all come from one sample, sequenced in a study of T cell repertoires in cytomegalovirus infection. These receptors are not linked to any known antigen. Using its own MiXCR run on the reads, TCRdb lists one record per CDR3 protein. The repertoire includes approximately 390,000 distinct CDR3 sequences, roughly a third of them detected once, and roughly 14% sits in the top ten. The material sequenced was cultured PBMCs, taken from culture after CMV antigen stimulation. These receptor sequences come from a human donor in good health (CMV status not recorded). Some clones in this sample may be carry-over from other donors' samples.

This clonotype has ten or more counts. V usage is TRBV7-2 and J usage is TRBJ2-2; 10 bases align to TRBD2. The germline V gene has CDR1 SGHTA and CDR2 FQGNSA. The length of the CDR3 is 15 residues. With V trimmed by 5 bases and J by 5 bases, 5 bases remained unmatched. CDR3 nucleotide sequence: TGTGCCAGCAGCCCGCAGGGACTAGCGACCGGGGAGCTGTTTTTT. This translates into CASSPQGLATGELFF.

The genes are TRBV7-9 and TRBJ2-3; D is possibly TRBD2 (6 bases). The V and J ends lost 5 bases and 6 bases respectively, with 12 bases between them. Germline assignment: CDR1 SEHNR and CDR2 FQNEAQ (reference sequence). The CDR3 runs 13 residues. For the CDR3, the DNA is TGTGCCAGCAGCCTAGGGACTCAGGATACGCAGTATTTT. Translation: CASSLGTQDTQYF. Together with reference TRBV7-9 and TRBJ2-3, the CDR3 gives the full variable domain: DTGVSQNPRHKITKRGQNVTFRCDPISEHNRLYWYRQTLGQGPEFLTYFQNEAQLEKSRLLSDRFSAERPKGSFSTLEIQRTEQGDSAMYLCASSLGTQDTQYFGPGTRLTVL.

This clonotype has only a few counts. This rearrangement joins TRBV4-1 to TRBJ2-4, with a tentative D call TRBD1 (6 bases). V was clipped by 1 base and J by 3 bases, with 10 bases between them. The germline gives CDR1 MGHRA, CDR2 YSYEKL. The CDR3 runs to 15 residues. This chain's CDR3 is CASSQARGDKNIQYF. The CDR3 nucleotides are TGCGCCAGCAGCCAAGCCAGGGGAGACAAAAACATTCAGTACTTC.

V is TRBV19 and J is TRBJ2-7, with no clear D. Germline-derived CDR1 and CDR2 are LNHDA and SQIVND (reference sequence). V shed 3 bases and J shed 0 bases, with 9 bases lying between them. The CDR3 sequence is 14 residues long. For the CDR3, the DNA is TGTGCCAGTAGTATGACCGCCAGCTCCTACGAGCAGTACTTC. It is translated as CASSMTASSYEQYF.

The chain employs TRBV20-1 and TRBJ1-2, with D unclear. The CDR3 is made up of 11 amino acids. Germline CDR1 and CDR2: DFQATT and SNEGSKA (reference sequence). The V end lost 5 bases, the J end lost 6 bases, and 10 bases lay between the germline ends. The CDR3 protein is CSAGIENGYTF. DNA of the CDR3: TGCAGTGCTGGGATAGAGAATGGCTACACCTTC.

This clonotype was detected a few times. The V and J genes are TRBV19 and TRBJ2-7; D might be TRBD1 (6 bases). This CDR3 contains 12 residues. V lost 6 bases, J lost 2 bases, and 8 bases lay in between. Germline lookup yields CDR1 LNHDA and CDR2 SQIVND (reference sequence). The CDR3 protein is CASRAGAYEQYV. The CDR3 DNA reads TGTGCCAGTAGGGCAGGGGCCTACGAGCAGTACGTC.

This clonotype has a handful of counts. The chain uses TRBV28 and TRBJ2-5; 7 nucleotides line up with TRBD1. Germline CDR1 and CDR2: MDHEN and SYDVKM. The ends lost 4 bases at V and 6 bases at J; junction bases unmatched: 14. CDR3 length: 16 residues. CDR3 region: CASSSDRAGGVKTQYF. As DNA, the CDR3 is TGTGCCAGCAGTTCAGACAGGGCCGGCGGTGTCAAGACCCAGTACTTC.

V usage is TRBV5-1 and J usage is TRBJ2-1, with 8 nucleotides matching TRBD2. Germline CDR1 reads SGHRS; CDR2 reads YFSETQ. V shed 4 bases and J 9 bases; nucleotides not matched to a gene: 6. The CDR3 extends over 13 amino acids. Here the CDR3 reads CASSPGGETEQFF. The CDR3 bases are TGCGCCAGCAGCCCGGGAGGGGAGACTGAGCAGTTCTTC. Full variable domain (missing parts from reference TRBV5-1 and TRBJ2-1): KAGVTQTPRYLIKTRGQQVTLSCSPISGHRSVSWYQQTPGQGLQFLFEYFSETQRNKGNFPGRFSGRQFSNSRSEMNVSTLELGDSALYLCASSPGGETEQFFGPGTRLTVL.